The present entry profiles one T cell receptor beta chain with its context. The study separated CD4+ cells into CD45RA+ naive and CD45RA-negative memory subsets. The sample is drawn from a study of shared clonotypes between healthy human individuals. V lost 3 bases to trimming and J lost 8 bases; unmatched junction nucleotides: 11. The CDR3 length is 16 residues. Germline V gene sequence: CDR1 SGHTA, CDR2 FQGNSA. Data came from immunoSEQ multiplex PCR; TCRdb stores just in-frame clones and leaves some out. The table shows 300,000 or so clones, with around 67% occurring only once. The chain combines TRBV7-2 with TRBJ2-1; 9 bases line up with TRBD2. The sequence was collected from a man aged 25 to 45 in good health. The sample comprised memory CD4+ T cells sorted from blood. Subset in this sample: CD45RA-negative fraction. CDR3 in amino acids: CASSLRSREGLDEQFF. The CDR3 nucleotides are TGTGCCAGCAGCTTGAGATCGCGGGAGGGCCTCGATGAGCAGTTCTTC. Complete variable domain (other parts from reference TRBV7-2 and TRBJ2-1): GAGVSQSPSNKVTEKGKDVELRCDPISGHTALYWYRQSLGQGLEFLIYFQGNSAPDKSGLPSDRFSAERTGGSVSTLTIQRTQQEDSAVYLCASSLRSREGLDEQFFGPGTRLTVL.